Listed below are T cell receptor beta chains from one sample, sequenced in a study of cytomegalovirus exposure and HLA in healthy donors. The protocol was immunoSEQ multiplex PCR, while the TCRdb copy is restricted to in-frame clones and leaves out a portion. The table includes fewer than 120,000 clones, around 76% detected once. The source material was PBMCs. All receptors derive from a man aged 25-40 years in good health and CMV-seropositive. The CDR3 runs from the conserved cysteine through the conserved F or W. D genes are given only for firm matches. For some rows the clone size is stated as once, few or many, or as a class when expanded; others skip it.

V gene: TRBV19
clone size: -
J gene: TRBJ2-7
D gene: -
CDR3 protein: CASSNTGPREQYF
CDR3 DNA: TGTGCCAGTAGCAATACAGGGCCCCGCGAGCAGTACTTC

V gene: TRBV4-3
clone size: -
J gene: TRBJ1-1
D gene: TRBD1
CDR3 protein: CASSQDPGQGHTEAFF
CDR3 DNA: TGCGCCAGCAGCCAAGATCCGGGACAGGGGCACACTGAAGCTTTCTTT

V gene: TRBV16
clone size: -
J gene: TRBJ2-7
D gene: -
CDR3 protein: CASSQFDGDHEQYF
CDR3 DNA: TGTGCCAGCAGCCAATTTGACGGAGACCACGAGCAGTACTTC

V gene: TRBV10-2
clone size: -
J gene: TRBJ1-1
D gene: TRBD1
CDR3 protein: CASIPGQGAGVNTEAFF
CDR3 DNA: TGCGCCAGCATTCCGGGACAGGGGGCGGGTGTGAACACTGAAGCTTTCTTT

V gene: TRBV5-1
clone size: -
J gene: TRBJ2-5
D gene: -
CDR3 protein: CASSANTGSPGETQYF
CDR3 DNA: TGCGCCAGCAGCGCAAATACAGGGTCCCCCGGGGAGACCCAGTACTTC

V gene: TRBV28
clone size: -
J gene: TRBJ2-5
D gene: -
CDR3 protein: CASSLQETQYF
CDR3 DNA: TGTGCCAGCAGTCTCCAAGAGACCCAGTACTTC

V gene: TRBV28
clone size: -
J gene: TRBJ1-6
D gene: TRBD1
CDR3 protein: CASSSRQGAYNSPLHF
CDR3 DNA: TGTGCCAGCAGTTCCAGACAGGGGGCTTATAATTCACCCCTCCACTTT

V gene: TRBV13
clone size: few
J gene: TRBJ2-6
D gene: -
CDR3 protein: CASSSSGANVLTF
CDR3 DNA: TGTGCCAGCAGCTCGTCTGGGGCCAACGTCCTGACTTTC

V gene: TRBV4-3
clone size: -
J gene: TRBJ1-2
D gene: -
CDR3 protein: CASSQVANNYGYTF
CDR3 DNA: TGCGCCAGCAGCCAAGTGGCCAACAACTATGGCTACACCTTC

V gene: TRBV6-5
clone size: -
J gene: TRBJ2-7
D gene: -
CDR3 protein: CASSERGHEQYF
CDR3 DNA: TGTGCCAGCAGTGAAAGAGGGCACGAGCAGTACTTC

V gene: TRBV7-9
clone size: -
J gene: TRBJ2-7
D gene: TRBD1
CDR3 protein: CASSLSAGGYEQYF
CDR3 DNA: TGTGCCAGCAGCTTATCCGCAGGGGGCTACGAGCAGTACTTC

V gene: TRBV18
clone size: -
J gene: TRBJ2-7
D gene: TRBD2
CDR3 protein: CASSPPNPGGSYEQYF
CDR3 DNA: TGTGCCAGCTCACCACCCAATCCGGGAGGCTCCTACGAGCAGTACTTC

V gene: TRBV5-4
clone size: -
J gene: TRBJ2-3
D gene: -
CDR3 protein: CASSVDGLSTDTQYF
CDR3 DNA: TGTGCCAGCAGCGTAGATGGACTGTCCACAGATACGCAGTATTTT

V gene: TRBV4-3
clone size: -
J gene: TRBJ1-2
D gene: -
CDR3 protein: CASSPRGGANYGYTF
CDR3 DNA: TGCGCCAGCAGCCCCCGAGGAGGAGCTAACTATGGCTACACCTTC

V gene: TRBV9
clone size: -
J gene: TRBJ2-3
D gene: TRBD1
CDR3 protein: CASSVGLGQGTDTQYF
CDR3 DNA: TGTGCCAGCAGCGTAGGGTTGGGACAGGGGACAGATACGCAGTATTTT

V gene: TRBV14
clone size: few
J gene: TRBJ1-6
D gene: -
CDR3 protein: CASSQEGRHLHNSPLHF
CDR3 DNA: TGTGCCAGCAGCCAAGAAGGTCGACACCTCCATAATTCACCCCTCCACTTT

V gene: TRBV19
clone size: -
J gene: TRBJ1-1
D gene: -
CDR3 protein: CASSILSGQLGTEAFF
CDR3 DNA: TGTGCCAGTAGTATATTGTCCGGACAGTTGGGCACTGAAGCTTTCTTT

V gene: TRBV5-1
clone size: -
J gene: TRBJ2-7
D gene: TRBD2
CDR3 protein: CASSIGTTGPYEQYF
CDR3 DNA: TGCGCCAGCAGCATTGGGACTACCGGGCCCTACGAGCAGTACTTC